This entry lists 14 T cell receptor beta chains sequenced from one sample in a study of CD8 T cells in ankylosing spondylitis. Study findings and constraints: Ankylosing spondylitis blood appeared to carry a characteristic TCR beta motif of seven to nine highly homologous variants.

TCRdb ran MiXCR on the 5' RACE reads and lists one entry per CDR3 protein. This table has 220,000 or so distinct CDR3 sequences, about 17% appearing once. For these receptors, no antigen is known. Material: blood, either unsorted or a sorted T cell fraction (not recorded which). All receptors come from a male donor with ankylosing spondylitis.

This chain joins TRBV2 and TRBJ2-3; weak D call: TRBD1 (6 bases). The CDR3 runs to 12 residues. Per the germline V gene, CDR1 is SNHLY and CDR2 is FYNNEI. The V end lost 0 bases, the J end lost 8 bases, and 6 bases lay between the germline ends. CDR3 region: CASSEAGGTQYF. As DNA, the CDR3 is TGTGCCAGCAGTGAAGCAGGGGGTACGCAGTATTTT.

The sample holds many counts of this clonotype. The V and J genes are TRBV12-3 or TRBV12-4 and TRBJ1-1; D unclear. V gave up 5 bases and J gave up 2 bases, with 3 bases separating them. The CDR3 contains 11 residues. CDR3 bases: TGTGCCAGCAGTGAAAACACTGAAGCTTTCTTT. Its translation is CASSENTEAFF.

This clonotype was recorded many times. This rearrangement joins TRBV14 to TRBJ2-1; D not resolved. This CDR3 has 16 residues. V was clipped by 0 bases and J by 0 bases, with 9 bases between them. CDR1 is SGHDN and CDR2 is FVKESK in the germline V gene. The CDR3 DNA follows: TGTGCCAGCAGCCAAGATTTATACGGCTCCTACAATGAGCAGTTCTTC. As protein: CASSQDLYGSYNEQFF.

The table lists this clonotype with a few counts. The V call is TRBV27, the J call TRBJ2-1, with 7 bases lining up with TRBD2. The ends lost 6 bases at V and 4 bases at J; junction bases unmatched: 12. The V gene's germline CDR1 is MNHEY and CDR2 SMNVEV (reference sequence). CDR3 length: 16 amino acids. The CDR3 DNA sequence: TGTGCCAGCAGCTTTGCGGGGGTCACCAGGTACAATGAGCAGTTCTTC. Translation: CASSFAGVTRYNEQFF.

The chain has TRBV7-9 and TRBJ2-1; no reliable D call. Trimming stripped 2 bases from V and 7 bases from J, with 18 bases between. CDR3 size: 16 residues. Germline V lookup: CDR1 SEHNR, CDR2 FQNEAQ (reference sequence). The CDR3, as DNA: TGTGCCAGCAGCTTACCATCCCCCGGGTACGGGAATGAGCAGTTCTTC. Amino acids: CASSLPSPGYGNEQFF.

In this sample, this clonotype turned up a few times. The DNA of the CDR3 is TGTGCCAGCAGTCGACGGACAGACCTGAACACTGAAGCTTTCTTT. Translation gives CASSRRTDLNTEAFF. The gene calls are TRBV27 and TRBJ1-1; the D gene is possibly TRBD1 (6 bases). Germline assignment: CDR1 MNHEY and CDR2 SMNVEV (reference sequence). The V end lost 5 bases, the J end lost 0 bases, and 13 bases lay between the germline ends. The CDR3 extends over 15 amino acids.

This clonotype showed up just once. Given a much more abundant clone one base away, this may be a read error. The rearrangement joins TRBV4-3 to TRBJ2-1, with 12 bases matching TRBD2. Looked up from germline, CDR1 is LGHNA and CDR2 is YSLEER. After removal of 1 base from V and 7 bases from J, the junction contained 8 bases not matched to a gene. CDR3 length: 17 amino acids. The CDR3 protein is CASSQGRETSGSNEQFF. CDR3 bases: TGCGCCAGCAGCCAAGGTCGTGAGACTAGCGGGAGTAATGAGCAGTTCTTC.

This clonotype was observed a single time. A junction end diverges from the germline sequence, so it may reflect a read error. CDR3 coding DNA: TGTGCTAGCAGCGCGGGACAGAAAGGCGGGACTGAAGCTTTCTTT. Amino acids: CASSAGQKGGTEAFF. The V call is TRBV7-7, the J call TRBJ1-1; 7 bases match TRBD1. CDR3 length equals 15 residues. Germline CDR1 reads SSHAT; CDR2 reads FNYEAQ (reference sequence). The full variable domain, completed using reference TRBV7-7 and TRBJ1-1, is GAGVSQSPRYKVTKRGQDVTLRCDPISSHATLYWYQQALGQGPEFLTYFNYEAQPDKSGLPSDRFSAERPEGSISTLTIQRTEQRDSAMYRCASSAGQKGGTEAFFGQGTRLTVV.

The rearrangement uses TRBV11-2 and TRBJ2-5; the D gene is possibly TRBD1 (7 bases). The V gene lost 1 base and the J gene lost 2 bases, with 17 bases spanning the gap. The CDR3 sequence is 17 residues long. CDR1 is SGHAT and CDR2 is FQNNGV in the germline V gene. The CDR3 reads CASSLGPLAGGQETQYF. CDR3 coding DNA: TGTGCCAGCAGCTTAGGTCCCTTGGCAGGGGGGCAAGAGACCCAGTACTTC.

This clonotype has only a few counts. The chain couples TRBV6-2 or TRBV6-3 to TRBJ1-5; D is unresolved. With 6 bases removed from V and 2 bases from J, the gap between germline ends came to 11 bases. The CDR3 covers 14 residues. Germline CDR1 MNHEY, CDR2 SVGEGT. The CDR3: CASSQVDGNQPQHF. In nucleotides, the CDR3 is TGTGCCAGCAGCCAGGTTGATGGCAATCAGCCCCAGCATTTT.

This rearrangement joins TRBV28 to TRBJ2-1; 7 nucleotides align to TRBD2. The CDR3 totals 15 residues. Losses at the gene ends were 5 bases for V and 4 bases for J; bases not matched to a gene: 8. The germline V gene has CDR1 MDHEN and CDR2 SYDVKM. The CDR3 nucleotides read TGTGCCAGCAGTCAGGGACTAAGGGTATACAATGAGCAGTTCTTC. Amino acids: CASSQGLRVYNEQFF. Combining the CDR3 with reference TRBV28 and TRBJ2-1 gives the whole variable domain DVKVTQSSRYLVKRTGEKVFLECVQDMDHENMFWYRQDPGLGLRLIYFSYDVKMKEKGDIPEGYSVSREKKERFSLILESASTNQTSMYLCASSQGLRVYNEQFFGPGTRLTVL.

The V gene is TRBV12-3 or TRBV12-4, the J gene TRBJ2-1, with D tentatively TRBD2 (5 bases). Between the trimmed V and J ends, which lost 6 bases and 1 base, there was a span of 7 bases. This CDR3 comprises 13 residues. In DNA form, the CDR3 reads TGTGCCAGCAGGGACTCTTCCTACAATGAGCAGTTCTTC. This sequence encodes CASRDSSYNEQFF.

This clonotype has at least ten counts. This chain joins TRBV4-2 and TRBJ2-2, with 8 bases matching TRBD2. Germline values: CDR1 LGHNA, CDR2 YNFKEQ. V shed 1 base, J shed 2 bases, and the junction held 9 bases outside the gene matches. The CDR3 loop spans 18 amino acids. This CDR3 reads CASSQALISGRNTGELFF. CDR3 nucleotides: TGTGCCAGCAGCCAAGCCCTTATCAGCGGGAGAAACACCGGGGAGCTGTTTTTT.

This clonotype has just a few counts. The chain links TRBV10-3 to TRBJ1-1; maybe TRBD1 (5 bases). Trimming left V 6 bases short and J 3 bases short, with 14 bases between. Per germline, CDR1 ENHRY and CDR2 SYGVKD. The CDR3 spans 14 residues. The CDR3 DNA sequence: TGTGCCATCAGGACGGACATCGAGTACACTGAAGCTTTCTTT. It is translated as CAIRTDIEYTEAFF.